The TCR beta chain described here comes from a study of blood T cells in healthy people across ages. Isolation of PBMCs gave at least 7 million cells per sample. Total RNA amounts of at least 5 micrograms were extracted per sample. J lost 6 bases, V lost 7 bases, and 9 bases had no gene match. The CDR3 is 15 amino acids. Germline V gene lookup returns CDR1 MNHEY and CDR2 SVGEGT. The authors ran a second PCR of roughly 6 to 12 cycles using a sample-barcoded 5' primer and a J-beta primer mix. A single record per CDR3 protein comes from TCRdb applying MiXCR to the 5' RACE reads. The sample has 2 million or so distinct CDR3 sequences; just under 50% are singletons.

This clonotype was obtained from a woman in her 40s in good health. Sequences were obtained from blood. V usage is TRBV6-2 or TRBV6-3 and J usage is TRBJ1-6; 7 bases map to TRBD1. CDR3 nucleotide sequence: TGTGCCAGCACCGCCACCGGGACAGTTAATTCACCCCTCCACTTT. This translates into CASTATGTVNSPLHF.